The 25 T cell receptor beta chains presented below share a single source sample, sequenced in a study of blood T cell repertoires in COVID-19. TCRdb's table, derived via immunoSEQ multiplex PCR, lists solely in-frame clones and lacks some. The profile covers about 230,000 clones, with 83% appearing a single time and around 7% taken by the ten largest. Material for sequencing was peripheral blood. The source of these receptors is a woman between 45 and 65 years old with acute or convalescent COVID-19.

This chain uses TRBV7-8 with TRBJ2-7; TRBD1 matches at 8 bases. Germline V CDR1 and CDR2: SGHVS, FQNEAQ. The CDR3 sequence is 14 residues long. The ends lost 6 bases at V and 5 bases at J; junction bases unmatched: 9. CDR3 amino acids: CASRPRTGHHEQYF. The CDR3 nucleotides are TGTGCCAGCAGACCCCGGACAGGGCACCACGAGCAGTACTTC.

This clone was observed many times. This chain joins TRBV14 and TRBJ2-7, with a weak D call TRBD1 (5 bases). Looked up from germline, CDR1 is SGHDN and CDR2 is FVKESK. The CDR3 runs 15 residues. The V end was cut by 4 bases, the J end by 6 bases, with 19 bases between. The CDR3 loop reads CASSLLSGFLGEQYF. CDR3 DNA: TGTGCCAGCAGCCTCCTTTCAGGGTTTTTGGGCGAGCAGTACTTC.

V and J are TRBV7-9 and TRBJ1-2; 8 nucleotides agree with TRBD1. This CDR3 has 17 residues. Germline CDR1 reads SEHNR; CDR2 reads FQNEAQ (reference sequence). V gave up 2 bases and J gave up 7 bases; unmatched junction bases: 15. Here the CDR3 reads CASSLRPNPTGETGYTF. The CDR3 DNA sequence: TGTGCCAGCAGCTTAAGACCGAACCCGACAGGGGAAACTGGCTACACCTTC.

This chain connects TRBV2 to TRBJ1-4, with TRBD1 matching 7 bases. There are 16 residues in the CDR3. Trimming at V came to 6 bases and at J to 4 bases, leaving 11 bases not matched to a gene. Germline values: CDR1 SNHLY, CDR2 FYNNEI. The CDR3 is CASRGIGTANNEKLFF. The CDR3 DNA is TGTGCCAGCAGGGGAATTGGGACAGCCAATAATGAAAAACTGTTTTTT.

The chain has TRBV5-3 and TRBJ2-7; TRBD2 matches at 16 bases. TRBV5-3 is treated as an ORF (open reading frame) with a function not yet certain. Unmatched junction bases numbered 13, after V lost 2 bases and J lost 5 bases. CDR3 length: 19 residues. CDR3 DNA sequence: TGTGCCAGAAGCTTTTGCAAGGGGACTAGCGGGAGGGCTATTCACGAGCAGTACTTC. It is translated as CARSFCKGTSGRAIHEQYF.

The J gene is TRBJ2-1, the V gene TRBV30; D might be TRBD1 (5 bases). With 8 bases removed from V and 8 bases from J, the gap between germline ends came to 13 bases. This CDR3 region has 11 residues. Germline CDR1 and CDR2: GTSNPN and SVGIG (reference sequence). The CDR3 reads CARGLGDEQFF. In nucleotides, the CDR3 is TGTGCCCGAGGCTTAGGGGATGAGCAGTTCTTC.

The chain joins TRBV7-2 to TRBJ2-5; D possibly corresponds to TRBD1 (7 bases). This CDR3 spans 16 amino acids. Trimming removed 4 bases at V and 4 bases at J, with 19 bases between. Germline CDR1 and CDR2: SGHTA and FQGNSA. In DNA form, the CDR3 reads TGTGCCAGCAGCTCCCTTCGCGGGGCAGGGGGAGAGACCCAGTACTTC. Translated: CASSSLRGAGGETQYF.

The count of this clone is one. This sequence joins TRBV14 and TRBJ2-7, with D possibly being TRBD1 (5 bases). V dropped 4 bases and J dropped 3 bases, with 10 bases sitting between them. Germline assignment: CDR1 SGHDN and CDR2 FVKESK. The CDR3 length is 13 residues. CDR3 in amino acids: CASSPPGFYEQYF. The CDR3 DNA reads as TGTGCCAGCAGCCCCCCAGGGTTCTACGAGCAGTACTTC.

The chain is built from TRBV7-9 and TRBJ2-3, with TRBD1 matching 7 bases. The CDR3 runs to 15 residues. The V segment lost 1 base and the J segment 4 bases; nucleotides outside the gene matches: 5. Germline lookup yields CDR1 SEHNR and CDR2 FQNEAQ (reference sequence). The CDR3 coding sequence is TGTGCCAGCAGCTTAGGAGGGGGCCTGGCAGATACGCAGTATTTT. Its translation: CASSLGGGLADTQYF.

The V and J genes are TRBV24-1 and TRBJ1-4; 9 nucleotides line up with TRBD1. The CDR3 covers 15 residues. Germline CDR1 reads KGHDR; CDR2 reads SFDVKD. Germline trimming cut 4 bases from V and 5 bases from J; bases unmatched to any gene: 4. The CDR3: CATSETGTGNEKLFF. CDR3 in DNA: TGTGCCACCAGTGAAACCGGGACAGGGAATGAAAAACTGTTTTTT.

The chain couples TRBV11-2 to TRBJ2-1, with 8 bases identical to TRBD2. Trimming removed 6 bases from V and 9 bases from J; junction bases left unmatched: 4. This CDR3 is 12 amino acids long. Germline CDR1 reads SGHAT; CDR2 reads FQNNGV. The CDR3 region is CASSYSGIEQFF. CDR3 nucleotide sequence: TGTGCCAGCAGTTATAGCGGGATTGAGCAGTTCTTC.

The chain links TRBV28 to TRBJ2-3; a possible D gene is TRBD1 (6 bases). Germline lookup yields CDR1 MDHEN and CDR2 SYDVKM. V gave up 8 bases and J gave up 3 bases, with 12 bases separating them. The CDR3 is made up of 13 amino acids. CDR3 sequence (DNA): TGTGCCAGCCTGGCAGGGGTAACAGATACGCAGTATTTT. The encoded protein is CASLAGVTDTQYF.

The chain recombines TRBV2 with TRBJ1-1; D unclear. CDR3 size: 12 residues. V lost 7 bases to trimming and J lost 3 bases, with 9 bases between them. The germline gives CDR1 SNHLY, CDR2 FYNNEI. This CDR3 is CASMAQDTEAFF. CDR3 bases: TGTGCCAGCATGGCCCAAGACACTGAAGCTTTCTTT.

The rearrangement uses TRBV18 and TRBJ1-6; TRBD1 agrees at 11 bases. V dropped 6 bases and J dropped 10; count of bases not matched to a gene: 14. This CDR3 has 17 residues. Germline values: CDR1 KGHSH, CDR2 LQKENI. The CDR3 nucleotides read TGTGCCAGCTCTCCTAACCCTGGACAGGGGGCTGCGTCACCCCTCCACTTT. It encodes CASSPNPGQGAASPLHF. Full variable domain (rest looked up from reference TRBV18 and TRBJ1-6): NAGVMQNPRHLVRRRGQEARLRCSPMKGHSHVYWYRQLPEEGLKFMVYLQKENIIDESGMPKERFSAEFPKEGPSILRIQQVVRGDSAAYFCASSPNPGQGAASPLHFGNGTRLTVT.

The rearrangement links TRBV5-4 to TRBJ1-2; tentatively, D is TRBD1 (6 bases). The CDR3 has 15 residues. The V gene lost 3 bases and the J gene lost 4 bases, with 16 bases spanning the gap. Germline V lookup: CDR1 SGHNT, CDR2 YYREEE (reference sequence). CDR3 amino acids: CASSSGTGPVYGYTF. The CDR3 coding sequence is TGTGCCAGCAGCTCGGGAACAGGGCCAGTCTATGGCTACACCTTC.

This clone was counted once. The chain combines TRBV10-1 with TRBJ2-1; TRBD2 matches 9 bases. Germline lookup yields CDR1 WNHNN and CDR2 SYGVQD (reference sequence). The CDR3 contains 15 residues. The trim removed 6 bases at V and 7 bases at J, leaving 10 bases unmatched. CDR3 sequence: CASSGTSFVLNEQFF. The CDR3 DNA follows: TGCGCCAGCAGCGGGACTAGCTTTGTGCTGAATGAGCAGTTCTTC.

The chain recombines TRBV4-2 with TRBJ2-6; 7 bases are shared with TRBD2. J gave up 0 bases and V 3 bases, and 5 bases lay outside the gene matches. This CDR3 has 17 amino acids. CDR1 and CDR2 (germline): LGHNA, YNFKEQ. The CDR3 DNA is TGTGCCAGCAGCCAGATGACTAGCAGCTCTGGGGCCAACGTCCTGACTTTC. This sequence encodes CASSQMTSSSGANVLTF.

This sequence joins TRBV14 and TRBJ2-2, with D possibly matching TRBD2 (7 bases). The CDR3 extends over 17 amino acids. The V gene's germline CDR1 is SGHDN and CDR2 FVKESK. V was pared by 4 bases and J by 5 bases, with 20 bases between. Here the CDR3 DNA reads TGTGCCAGCAGCCTGAGGGCTGGGGGGGGCCGGACCGGGGAGCTGTTTTTT. Its protein is CASSLRAGGGRTGELFF.

The chain carries TRBV3-1 (or the pseudogene TRBV3-2) and TRBJ2-7; 9 bases line up with TRBD2. Trimming took 1 base from V and 9 from J; bases not matched to a gene: 7. CDR1 LGHDT and CDR2 YNNKEL come from the germline V gene (reference sequence). The CDR3 loop spans 14 amino acids. CDR3 residues: CASSQGSSGRWQYF. For the CDR3, the DNA is TGTGCCAGCAGCCAAGGGAGTAGCGGGAGATGGCAGTACTTC.

This clone has a handful of counts. The chain uses TRBV14 and TRBJ2-7; tentatively, D is TRBD2 (5 bases). Between the trimmed V and J ends, which lost 0 bases and 3 bases, there was a span of 12 bases. Germline V lookup: CDR1 SGHDN, CDR2 FVKESK. The CDR3 sequence is 15 residues long. CDR3 residues: CASSQEWEPVYEQYF. The DNA of the CDR3 is TGTGCCAGCAGCCAAGAGTGGGAGCCAGTCTACGAGCAGTACTTC.

This clone was recorded only once. The chain joins TRBV11-2 to TRBJ1-2; 9 bases are a match to TRBD1. The CDR3 spans 14 residues. In germline, CDR1 is SGHAT, CDR2 FQNNGV. The V gene end was trimmed by 1 base and the J gene end by 7 bases; junction bases not matched to a gene: 4. CDR3 nucleotide sequence: TGTGCCAGCAGCTTAGTACAGGGGGCATCTGGCTACACCTTC. Its protein product is CASSLVQGASGYTF.

This sequence joins TRBV30 and TRBJ2-7, with D tentatively TRBD1 (6 bases). Per germline, CDR1 GTSNPN and CDR2 SVGIG (reference sequence). V lost 0 bases, J lost 1 base, and 10 bases lay in between. The CDR3 spans 14 residues. CDR3 protein: CAWSVQGGSYEQYF. The CDR3 bases are TGTGCCTGGAGTGTACAAGGGGGTTCCTACGAGCAGTACTTC.

This chain joins TRBV28 and TRBJ1-4, with 7 bases aligning to TRBD1. The J segment lost 1 base and the V segment lost 3 bases, leaving 2 bases of the junction unmatched. Germline CDR1 and CDR2: MDHEN and SYDVKM. The CDR3 length is 15 residues. In DNA form, the CDR3 reads TGTGCCAGCAGTTTCTACAGGGGAACTAATGAAAAACTGTTTTTT. Residues: CASSFYRGTNEKLFF.

The V gene is TRBV7-2, the J gene TRBJ2-5; the match to TRBD2 covers 8 bases. Trimming removed 3 bases from V and 3 bases from J; junction bases left unmatched: 18. The CDR3 consists of 19 residues. CDR1 and CDR2 from the germline V gene are SGHTA and FQGNSA. The CDR3 sequence is CASSLPSERGIALKETQYF. The DNA for the CDR3 is TGTGCCAGCAGCTTGCCCTCGGAGCGGGGGATAGCTCTTAAAGAGACCCAGTACTTC.

The gene calls are TRBV19 and TRBJ2-3; D gene uncertain. CDR1 is LNHDA and CDR2 is SQIVND in the germline V gene (reference sequence). The CDR3 sequence is 15 residues long. V was cut by 5 bases and J by 8 bases, with 20 bases left in between. The CDR3 coding sequence is TGTGCCAGTAGTCCGCACCCCCTGGATGCAGGTACGCAGTATTTT. Protein sequence: CASSPHPLDAGTQYF.